These 3 T cell receptor beta chains came from one sample sequenced in a study of cytomegalovirus exposure and HLA in healthy donors. 60 Vbeta and 13 Jbeta primers were used in PCR. Profiling relied on immunoSEQ multiplex PCR, and the TCRdb table lists in-frame clones only, not all of them. Of more than 95,000 clones in the sample, more than 15% were seen once. Specimen: PBMCs. The receptor set was obtained from a female donor in good health and CMV-seropositive.

The chain joins TRBV21-1 to TRBJ2-2; the table's D call TRBD1 went unverified against the DNA. TRBV21-1 is shown as a pseudogene. The length of the CDR3 is 11 residues. The CDR3 loop is CASSKGWGLFF. CDR3 coding DNA: TGTGCCAGCAGCAAGGGGTGGGGCTTGTTTTTT.

J is TRBJ2-7 and V is TRBV7-2; D may be TRBD2 (5 bases). Trimming left V 3 bases short and J 0 bases short, with 12 bases between. The CDR3 has 15 residues. From germline, CDR1 is SGHTA and CDR2 FQGNSA. CDR3 in DNA: TGTGCCAGCAGCTTGGTAGCGAGCGTCTCCTACGAGCAGTACTTC. It is translated as CASSLVASVSYEQYF.

This clone was found a few times. V gene TRBV18 combines with J gene TRBJ1-2; possible D gene TRBD1, 5 bases. Germline loops: CDR1 KGHSH, CDR2 LQKENI. The CDR3 runs to 13 residues. V was shortened by 4 bases and J by 2 bases, with 8 bases between the two germline ends. The DNA for the CDR3 is TGTGCCAGCTCACTCGACAGCAACTATGGCTACACCTTC. This gives the protein CASSLDSNYGYTF.